Listed here is a single T cell receptor beta chain. Its cognate antigen is unknown. The CDR3 extends over 16 amino acids. V shed 10 bases and J shed 2 bases, with 21 bases lying between them. These data come from a study of blood T cells in healthy people across ages. Findings of the study overall: Greater diversity and more naive CD4+ cells were seen in long-lived donors than in aged donors. Researchers judged that diversity estimates from one million T cells fell short of true values.

Alongside a J-beta primer mix, a sample-barcoded 5' primer served in a second PCR lasting about 7 to 11 cycles. TCRdb re-analysed the 5' RACE reads in MiXCR, keeping a single row per CDR3 protein. The sample consists of about 1.5 million distinct CDR3 sequences, roughly 40% of them appearing once. Source material: blood. This receptor was identified in a woman between 18 and 29 years old in good health. This chain connects TRBV12-3 or TRBV12-4 to TRBJ2-1, with TRBD2 as a possible D gene (5 bases). The chain's CDR3 is CATLAGGGQPYNEQFF. The DNA of the CDR3 is TGTGCCACTCTCGCGGGCGGCGGGCAGCCCTACAATGAGCAGTTCTTC.